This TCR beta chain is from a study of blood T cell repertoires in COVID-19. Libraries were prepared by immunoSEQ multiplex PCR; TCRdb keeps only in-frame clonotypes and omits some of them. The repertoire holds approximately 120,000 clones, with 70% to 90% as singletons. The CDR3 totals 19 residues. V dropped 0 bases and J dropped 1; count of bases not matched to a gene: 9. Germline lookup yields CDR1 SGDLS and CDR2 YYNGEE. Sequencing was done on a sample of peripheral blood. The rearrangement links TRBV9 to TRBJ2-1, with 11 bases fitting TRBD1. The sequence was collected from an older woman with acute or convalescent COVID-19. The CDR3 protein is CASSVAGTGGFLSYNEQFF. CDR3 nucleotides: TGTGCCAGCAGCGTAGCTGGGACAGGGGGTTTTTTATCCTACAATGAGCAGTTCTTC.